Listed below are T cell receptor beta chains from one sample, sequenced in a study of beta chain features in type 1 diabetes. Assay used: immunoSEQ multiplex PCR; TCRdb lists only in-frame clones, some missing. The table shows around 430,000 clones, with around 30% occurring only once. The sequencing input was naive CD4+ T cells from blood. Receptors were obtained from a man aged 18 to 29 in good health. The CDR3 runs from the conserved cysteine through the conserved F or W. D genes are given only for firm matches. Some rows have no size entry. The others give once, few or many, or a class for an expanded clone.

cdr3_length j_call d_call clone_size v_call cdr3_aa cdr3_nt
14 TRBJ2-5 - - TRBV25-1 CASSLGGAQETQYF TGTGCCAGCAGCTTAGGCGGGGCCCAAGAGACCCAGTACTTC
15 TRBJ2-7 - - TRBV5-1 CASSVLMTAEYEQYF TGCGCCAGCAGCGTACTAATGACGGCGGAATACGAGCAGTACTTC
13 TRBJ1-4 - - TRBV4-1 CASGTVLREKLFF TGCGCCAGCGGAACGGTCTTGAGGGAAAAACTGTTTTTT
15 TRBJ1-5 TRBD1 - TRBV30 CAWAARQGGNQPQHF TGTGCCTGGGCCGCCAGACAGGGCGGCAATCAGCCCCAGCATTTT
12 TRBJ2-3 TRBD1 - TRBV7-9 CASSQDRATQYF TGTGCCAGCAGCCAAGACAGGGCGACGCAGTATTTT
17 TRBJ2-2 - - TRBV5-1 CASSLTIRQDAGGELFF TGCGCCAGCAGCTTGACTATACGACAAGATGCCGGCGGGGAGCTGTTTTTT
15 TRBJ2-7 TRBD2 - TRBV30 CAWSVRGSGTSEQYF TGTGCCTGGAGTGTACGAGGTAGCGGGACCTCCGAGCAGTACTTC
14 TRBJ2-4 - few TRBV5-4 CASSQSGAKNIQYF TGTGCCAGCAGTCAGTCGGGGGCCAAAAACATTCAGTACTTC
13 TRBJ2-1 - - TRBV30 CAWTGDFGTEQFF TGTGCCTGGACCGGGGACTTCGGGACTGAGCAGTTCTTC
14 TRBJ2-7 TRBD2 - TRBV19 CASSSAGGSYEQYF TGTGCCAGTAGTTCAGCGGGAGGGTCCTACGAGCAGTACTTC
14 TRBJ2-1 TRBD2 few TRBV30 CASRTSGRGNEQFF TGTGCCTCCCGGACTAGCGGGAGGGGCAATGAGCAGTTCTTC
12 TRBJ2-7 - few TRBV5-1 CASSEQAYEQYF TGCGCCAGCAGCGAGCAGGCCTACGAGCAGTACTTC
12 TRBJ1-2 - few TRBV30 CAWSVRVYGYTF TGTGCCTGGAGTGTCAGGGTGTATGGCTACACCTTC
14 TRBJ1-5 - few TRBV19 CASSISGGNQPQHF TGTGCCAGTAGTATTTCAGGGGGCAATCAGCCCCAGCATTTT
13 TRBJ2-7 TRBD1 few TRBV7-9 CASSNRGSYEQYF TGTGCCAGCAGCAACAGGGGTTCCTACGAGCAGTACTTC
18 TRBJ2-2 TRBD2 - TRBV4-1 CASSLTATSPSEAGELFF TGCGCCAGCAGCCTTACCGCGACTAGCCCCTCGGAGGCCGGGGAGCTGTTTTTT
14 TRBJ1-2 TRBD1 - TRBV9 CASSSGQENYGYTF TGTGCCAGCAGCTCCGGACAGGAGAACTATGGCTACACCTTC
16 TRBJ2-1 TRBD1 few TRBV5-1 CASSPTPTGSSDEQFF TGCGCCAGCAGCCCCACCCCGACAGGGTCATCGGATGAGCAGTTCTTC
14 TRBJ2-7 TRBD1 - TRBV7-9 CASSTGTGDREQYF TGTGCCAGCAGCACCGGGACAGGGGACCGCGAGCAGTACTTC
14 TRBJ2-5 - - TRBV6-5 CASSSYREGETQYF TGTGCCAGCAGTTCCTACAGGGAGGGCGAGACCCAGTACTTC
13 TRBJ2-7 - - TRBV30 CAWSRGYINEQYF TGTGCCTGGAGTAGGGGGTATATCAACGAGCAGTACTTC
14 TRBJ2-7 - - TRBV4-2 CASSQDPLGREQYF TGTGCCAGCAGCCAAGATCCACTGGGGCGTGAGCAGTACTTC
13 TRBJ1-1 - - TRBV29-1 CSVEQYMNTEAFF TGCAGCGTTGAACAGTATATGAACACTGAAGCTTTCTTT
13 TRBJ1-3 - - TRBV29-1 CSVVRNSGNTIYF TGCAGCGTTGTACGGAACTCTGGAAACACCATATATTTT
13 TRBJ2-6 - few TRBV28 CASRAPGANVLTF TGTGCCAGCAGGGCCCCTGGGGCCAACGTCCTGACTTTC
13 TRBJ2-3 TRBD2 - TRBV29-1 CSVPLAGVDTQYF TGCAGCGTTCCCCTAGCGGGAGTAGATACGCAGTATTTT
16 TRBJ2-1 TRBD1 few TRBV7-2 CASSLVSGQGYNEQFF TGTGCCAGCAGCTTAGTGTCGGGACAGGGCTACAATGAGCAGTTCTTC
15 TRBJ2-3 TRBD1 few TRBV7-9 CASSPGQGWTDTQYF TGTGCCAGCAGCCCGGGACAGGGGTGGACAGATACGCAGTATTTT
13 TRBJ1-1 - few TRBV4-1 CASRPNRLSEAFF TGCGCCAGCAGACCAAACAGATTGTCTGAAGCTTTCTTT
13 TRBJ1-2 TRBD1 once TRBV7-2 CASIKQGAPGYTF TGTGCCAGCATCAAACAGGGGGCGCCTGGCTACACCTTC
14 TRBJ2-5 - few TRBV7-9 CASSLRGTGETQYF TGTGCCAGCAGCCTCCGCGGGACGGGGGAGACCCAGTACTTC
13 TRBJ2-1 TRBD2 - TRBV30 CAWSPRSGSEQFF TGTGCCTGGAGCCCCCGAAGCGGGAGTGAGCAGTTCTTC
14 TRBJ2-5 - - TRBV6-5 CASRLGRSVETQYF TGTGCCAGCAGACTTGGACGGAGTGTGGAGACCCAGTACTTC
13 TRBJ2-1 TRBD2 - TRBV19 CASSRAGEPEQFF TGTGCCAGTAGTAGAGCGGGAGAGCCTGAGCAGTTCTTC
17 TRBJ1-2 TRBD1 - TRBV4-3 CASSQDRDRVVNYGYTF TGCGCCAGCAGCCAAGATAGGGACAGGGTCGTCAACTATGGCTACACCTTC
13 TRBJ1-2 - - TRBV14 CASSLMDKRGYTF TGTGCCAGCAGCCTCATGGATAAGCGGGGCTACACCTTC
12 TRBJ1-2 - - TRBV29-1 CSVGYSGYGYTF TGCAGCGTTGGTTACTCTGGGTATGGCTACACCTTC
14 TRBJ2-4 - few TRBV7-8 CASSLGGARNIQYF TGTGCCAGCAGCTTAGGGGGGGCTAGAAACATTCAGTACTTC
14 TRBJ2-3 - - TRBV7-2 CASSWYAGTDTQYF TGTGCCAGCAGTTGGTACGCGGGCACAGATACGCAGTATTTT
15 TRBJ2-5 TRBD1 - TRBV30 CAWGWGTGRSGTQYF TGTGCCTGGGGCTGGGGGACAGGGAGAAGCGGGACCCAGTACTTC
17 TRBJ2-7 - few TRBV7-9 CASSLRRFGDSSYEQYF TGTGCCAGCAGCTTAAGGCGCTTTGGCGACAGCTCCTACGAGCAGTACTTC
14 TRBJ2-7 - - TRBV10-3 CAIKRDSGTYEQYF TGTGCCATCAAACGAGATAGCGGCACCTACGAGCAGTACTTC
16 TRBJ2-1 - few TRBV30 CAWSSHYGSLYNEQFF TGTGCCTGGAGTAGCCACTACGGAAGCCTGTACAATGAGCAGTTCTTC
9 TRBJ2-1 - - TRBV30 CALPYLSFF TGTGCCTTACCGTACCTCTCGTTCTTC
15 TRBJ2-3 - - TRBV7-2 CASSLEGGSTDTQYF TGTGCCAGCAGCTTAGAGGGCGGGAGCACAGATACGCAGTATTTT
16 TRBJ2-7 TRBD1 - TRBV10-3 CAISESTGLKVDEQYF TGTGCCATCAGTGAGTCGACAGGGCTCAAAGTCGACGAGCAGTACTTC
14 TRBJ2-1 - - TRBV10-3 CAISDQTPGNEQFF TGTGCCATCAGTGATCAGACCCCTGGGAATGAGCAGTTCTTC
14 TRBJ1-1 - once TRBV9 CASSVSSMNTEAFF TGTGCCAGCAGCGTCTCGTCCATGAACACTGAAGCTTTCTTT
19 TRBJ2-6 - - TRBV7-2 CASSLATGIPPTGANVLTF TGTGCCAGCAGCTTAGCGACCGGGATCCCGCCTACTGGGGCCAACGTCCTGACTTTC
15 TRBJ2-1 - - TRBV7-8 CASSLVGSSYNEQFF TGTGCCAGCAGCCTGGTCGGTAGCTCCTACAATGAGCAGTTCTTC
14 TRBJ2-5 - - TRBV27 CASSLWADQETQYF TGTGCCAGCAGTTTATGGGCCGATCAAGAGACCCAGTACTTC
17 TRBJ2-7 - few TRBV21-1 CASSKDPPPPSSYEQYF TGTGCCAGCAGCAAAGACCCTCCTCCTCCTAGCTCCTACGAGCAGTACTTC
14 TRBJ2-7 - few TRBV7-9 CASSLGQSSYEQYF TGTGCCAGCAGCTTAGGGCAAAGCTCCTACGAGCAGTACTTC
14 TRBJ2-7 - - TRBV4-2 CASSPQVSEGEQYF TGTGCCAGCAGCCCTCAGGTGTCCGAAGGGGAGCAGTACTTC
16 TRBJ1-4 - once TRBV4-2 CASSHQAAGANEKLFF TGTGCCAGCAGCCACCAAGCTGCAGGGGCTAATGAAAAACTGTTTTTT
14 TRBJ2-3 - - TRBV6-1 CASKERRSTDTQYF TGTGCCAGCAAAGAGAGGCGGAGCACAGATACGCAGTATTTT
15 TRBJ2-1 TRBD2 - TRBV28 CASTLRTSGYNEQFF TGTGCCAGCACCCTGAGGACTAGCGGTTACAATGAGCAGTTCTTC
13 TRBJ2-1 - few TRBV7-9 CASSFSIYNEQFF TGTGCCAGCAGCTTCTCCATATACAATGAGCAGTTCTTC
14 TRBJ2-5 - few TRBV4-3 CASSQDRLAETQYF TGCGCCAGCAGCCAAGACCGGCTAGCGGAGACCCAGTACTTC